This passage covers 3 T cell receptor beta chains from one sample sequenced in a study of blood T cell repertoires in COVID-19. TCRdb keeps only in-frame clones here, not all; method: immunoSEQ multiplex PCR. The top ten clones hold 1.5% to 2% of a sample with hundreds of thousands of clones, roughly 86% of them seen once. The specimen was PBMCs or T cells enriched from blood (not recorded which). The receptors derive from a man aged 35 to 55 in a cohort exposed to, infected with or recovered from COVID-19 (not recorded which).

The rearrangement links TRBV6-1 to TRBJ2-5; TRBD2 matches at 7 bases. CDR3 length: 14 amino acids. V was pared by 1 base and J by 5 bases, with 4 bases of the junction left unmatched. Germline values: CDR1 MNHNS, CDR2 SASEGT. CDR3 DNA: TGTGCCAGCAGTGAAGGGACTAGAGTGGAGACCCAGTACTTC. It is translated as CASSEGTRVETQYF.

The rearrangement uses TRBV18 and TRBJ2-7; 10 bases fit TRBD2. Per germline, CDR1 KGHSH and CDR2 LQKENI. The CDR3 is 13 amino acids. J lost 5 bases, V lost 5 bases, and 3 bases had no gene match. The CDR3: CASSTGLANEQYF. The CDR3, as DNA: TGTGCCAGCTCAACGGGACTAGCGAACGAGCAGTACTTC.

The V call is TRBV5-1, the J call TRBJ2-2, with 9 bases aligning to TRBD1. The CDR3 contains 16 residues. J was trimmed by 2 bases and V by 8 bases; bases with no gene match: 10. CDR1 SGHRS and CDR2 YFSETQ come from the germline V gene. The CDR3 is CASHRPGQGNTGELFF. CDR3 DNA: TGCGCCAGTCATCGACCGGGACAGGGTAACACCGGGGAGCTGTTTTTT.